The 23 T cell receptor beta chains presented below share a single source sample, sequenced in a study of Ad26.COV2.S vaccination and SARS-CoV-2 variants. TCRdb's copy holds only in-frame clones and misses some; the assay was immunoSEQ multiplex PCR. The data contain about 350,000 clones, 88% of them seen just once; the ten biggest clones take up 5.5% to 7%. Treatment: some 20 received Ad26.COV2.S at low or high dose, single or two shots; 5 received placebo; per-sample allocation not given. The samples were gathered on day 63 after the first injection of vaccine or placebo. This material consisted of peripheral blood, taken in a trial of Ad26.COV2.S vaccine versus placebo. Receptors were obtained from a person aged 18 to 59 who received the Ad26.COV2.S COVID-19 vaccine or a placebo.

J is TRBJ2-3 and V is TRBV5-1; 10 nucleotides line up with TRBD1. Losses at the gene ends were 4 bases for V and 4 bases for J; bases not matched to a gene: 12. The CDR3 consists of 17 residues. Germline CDR1 reads SGHRS; CDR2 reads YFSETQ. CDR3 residues: CASSGSRDRGRADTQYF. CDR3 nucleotides: TGCGCCAGCAGCGGTAGCCGGGACAGGGGTCGGGCAGATACGCAGTATTTT.

The CDR3 bases are TGCAGCGTTGAGTGGGGAACTGAAGCTTTCTTT. Amino acid sequence: CSVEWGTEAFF. This chain connects TRBV29-1 to TRBJ1-1; D not certain. Germline V gives CDR1 SQVTM, CDR2 ANQGSEA. There are 11 residues in the CDR3. V was pared by 3 bases and J by 5 bases, with 7 bases between.

This chain uses TRBV25-1 with TRBJ2-5, with D maybe TRBD1 (6 bases). The CDR3 consists of 15 residues. Germline V gives CDR1 MGHDK, CDR2 SYGVNS. Trimming pared 3 bases from V and 1 base from J, leaving 12 bases between. This CDR3 is CASSDPGHLQETQYF. CDR3 DNA sequence: TGTGCCAGCAGTGACCCGGGACACCTCCAAGAGACCCAGTACTTC.

This chain connects TRBV19 to TRBJ2-3, with D hard to call. The CDR3 runs 13 residues. V dropped 6 bases and J dropped 5 bases, with 12 bases sitting between them. Germline lookup yields CDR1 LNHDA and CDR2 SQIVND (reference sequence). The CDR3 protein is CASSVEKGDTQYF. The CDR3 nucleotides read TGTGCCAGTAGCGTGGAAAAGGGAGATACGCAGTATTTT.

The DNA for the CDR3 is TGTGCCAGCAGTGAGGGGGGCGCAGGCAATCAGCCCCAGCATTTT. Translated, it gives CASSEGGAGNQPQHF. The rearrangement links TRBV2 to TRBJ1-5; tentatively, D is TRBD1 (6 bases). The V gene's germline CDR1 is SNHLY and CDR2 FYNNEI. Between the trimmed V and J ends, which lost 3 bases and 2 bases, there was a span of 11 bases. The CDR3 has 15 residues.

The chain couples TRBV18 to TRBJ1-2, with 9 bases matching TRBD1. Unmatched junction bases numbered 8, after V lost 0 bases and J lost 9 bases. Germline loops: CDR1 KGHSH, CDR2 LQKENI. The length of the CDR3 is 15 residues. CDR3 nucleotide sequence: TGTGCCAGCTCACCACCCGGGACAGGGATTTATAGCTACACCTTC. Encoded protein: CASSPPGTGIYSYTF.

The chain couples TRBV6-1 to TRBJ2-2, with 7 bases lining up with TRBD1. V gave up 1 base and J gave up 0 bases; unmatched junction bases: 2. The CDR3 runs to 16 residues. Per the germline V gene, CDR1 is MNHNS and CDR2 is SASEGT. This chain's CDR3 is CASSEGQGANTGELFF. Written as DNA, the CDR3 is TGTGCCAGCAGTGAAGGGCAGGGGGCGAACACCGGGGAGCTGTTTTTT.

Concerning this clone: The sample carries other DNA sequences with the same CDR3. The V gene is TRBV6-5, the J gene TRBJ1-5, with 9 bases identical to TRBD1. The CDR3 is made up of 13 amino acids. Trimming took 5 bases from V and 5 from J; bases not matched to a gene: 1. The germline V gene has CDR1 MNHEY and CDR2 SVGAGI. CDR3 sequence: CASSRTGDQPQHF. The CDR3 DNA is TGTGCCAGCAGTAGGACAGGGGATCAGCCCCAGCATTTT.

The V gene is TRBV18, the J gene TRBJ2-3; unclear D gene. This CDR3 contains 16 residues. Germline V lookup: CDR1 KGHSH, CDR2 LQKENI. The V gene lost 2 bases and the J gene lost 1 base, with 13 bases spanning the gap. CDR3 in DNA: TGTGCCAGCTCACCAGGATTCGACTCCCGCACAGATACGCAGTATTTT. Translated, it gives CASSPGFDSRTDTQYF.

The V call is TRBV30, the J call TRBJ2-5, with D possibly TRBD2 on 7 matching bases. Germline lookup yields CDR1 GTSNPN and CDR2 SVGIG (reference sequence). The V end was cut by 5 bases, the J end by 2 bases, with 18 bases between. This CDR3 comprises 15 residues. CDR3 sequence: CAWGTGTTLQETQYF. The CDR3, as DNA: TGTGCCTGGGGAACAGGGACTACACTACAAGAGACCCAGTACTTC.

The chain has TRBV12-3 or TRBV12-4 and TRBJ1-5; D remains unclear. V was shortened by 2 bases and J by 9 bases, with 11 bases between the two germline ends. The CDR3 has 13 residues. The CDR3, as DNA: TGTGCCAGCAGTTTAAGTTTATCAGGGCCCCAGCATTTT. It translates to CASSLSLSGPQHF.

The rearrangement uses TRBV10-2 and TRBJ2-3, with unresolved D. The CDR3 has 12 amino acids. Germline CDR1 reads WSHSY; CDR2 reads SAAADI. Between the trimmed V and J ends, which lost 1 base and 11 bases, there was a span of 10 bases. CDR3 residues: CASSEFGRRQYF. CDR3 DNA sequence: TGCGCCAGCAGTGAGTTTGGCAGAAGGCAGTATTTT.

The rearrangement uses TRBV14 and TRBJ1-2; 7 positions agree with TRBD1. The germline gives CDR1 SGHDN, CDR2 FVKESK. The CDR3 loop spans 13 amino acids. V shed 4 bases and J 8 bases; nucleotides not matched to a gene: 7. CDR3 loop: CASSLDRVEGYTF. CDR3 sequence (DNA): TGTGCCAGCAGCCTCGACAGGGTAGAGGGCTACACCTTC.

The V gene is TRBV28, the J gene TRBJ2-6; TRBD1 aligns across 8 bases. This CDR3 contains 16 residues. CDR1 and CDR2 (germline): MDHEN, SYDVKM. Trimming took 6 bases from V and 2 from J; bases not matched to a gene: 6. CDR3 in DNA: TGTGCCAGCAGGGTCGGACAGGGAGCTGGGGCCAACGTCCTGACTTTC. Protein: CASRVGQGAGANVLTF.

This chain links TRBV19 with TRBJ1-1; maybe TRBD1 (6 bases). The CDR3 spans 18 residues. Germline CDR1 LNHDA, CDR2 SQIVND (reference sequence). V was trimmed by 0 bases and J by 0 bases, leaving 17 bases between them. This CDR3 is CASSIDLGQQIMNTEAFF. CDR3 in DNA: TGTGCCAGTAGTATAGATCTTGGACAGCAAATCATGAACACTGAAGCTTTCTTT.

The chain combines TRBV9 with TRBJ2-7; 7 nucleotides line up with TRBD2. Germline CDR1 is SGDLS and CDR2 is YYNGEE. This CDR3 comprises 17 residues. With V trimmed by 1 base and J by 4 bases, 14 bases remained unmatched. The CDR3 sequence: CASSVSPLSGKAYEQYF. The CDR3 nucleotides are TGTGCCAGCAGCGTATCTCCTTTGAGCGGGAAGGCATACGAGCAGTACTTC.

The chain joins TRBV3-1 (or the pseudogene TRBV3-2) to TRBJ2-7; 8 bases match TRBD2. Trimming cost V 4 bases and J 0 bases; bases outside gene matches: 8. This CDR3 is built from 16 residues. The germline V gene has CDR1 LGHDT and CDR2 YNNKEL (reference sequence). CDR3 loop: CASSPPGGRGSYEQYF. The CDR3 DNA reads as TGTGCCAGCAGCCCCCCGGGGGGGAGGGGCTCCTACGAGCAGTACTTC.

J is TRBJ1-1 and V is TRBV30, with D possibly being TRBD1 (5 bases). V was shortened by 3 bases and J by 7 bases, with 12 bases between the two germline ends. Germline V gene sequence: CDR1 GTSNPN, CDR2 SVGIG (reference sequence). This CDR3 contains 12 residues. The CDR3 sequence is CAWSPGTDEAFF. CDR3 nucleotides: TGTGCCTGGAGCCCCGGGACGGATGAAGCTTTCTTT.

The V and J genes are TRBV4-2 and TRBJ1-5; possibly TRBD1 for D (6 bases). V lost 1 base to trimming and J lost 3 bases, with 13 bases between them. The CDR3 covers 16 residues. CDR1 and CDR2 (germline): LGHNA, YNFKEQ. The chain's CDR3 is CASSQVKAGDNQPQHF. CDR3 DNA: TGTGCCAGCAGCCAAGTGAAGGCAGGGGACAATCAGCCCCAGCATTTT.

The J gene is TRBJ1-4, the V gene TRBV27; the D gene is possibly TRBD1 (6 bases). V gave up 4 bases and J gave up 4 bases, with 13 bases separating them. Germline assignment: CDR1 MNHEY and CDR2 SMNVEV (reference sequence). The CDR3 is 15 amino acids. The CDR3 bases are TGTGCCAGCAGTTCAACAGGGCGCATTAATGAAAAACTGTTTTTT. Translation: CASSSTGRINEKLFF.

This rearrangement joins TRBV5-8 to TRBJ2-7; no clear D. There are 13 residues in the CDR3. CDR1 SGHTS and CDR2 YDEGEE come from the germline V gene. Between the trimmed V and J ends, which lost 2 bases and 2 bases, there was a span of 8 bases. CDR3: CASSFNVPYEQYF. The CDR3 DNA reads TGTGCCAGCAGCTTTAATGTGCCCTACGAGCAGTACTTC.

The chain links TRBV7-3 to TRBJ2-7; 7 positions match TRBD2. The length of the CDR3 is 18 residues. With 0 bases clipped from V and 4 bases from J, the junction kept 15 bases outside the gene matches. CDR1 is SGHTA, CDR2 FQGTGA, per germline. As DNA, the CDR3 is TGTGCCAGCAGCTTAACGGGAGGGCGTCCCGGGTATTGGTACGAGCAGTACTTC. Its protein product is CASSLTGGRPGYWYEQYF.

The V and J genes are TRBV5-1 and TRBJ1-4; a weak D match, TRBD1 (5 bases). This CDR3 has 15 residues. Germline V CDR1 and CDR2: SGHRS, YFSETQ. Trimming took 4 bases from V and 2 from J, leaving 12 bases between them. CDR3 DNA sequence: TGCGCCAGCAGCCTGCAGGGAACCACTAATGAAAAACTGTTTTTT. Translating it yields CASSLQGTTNEKLFF.